Each of the 2 T cell receptor beta chains below was sequenced from the same sample in a study of radiotherapy plus CTLA-4 blockade in lung cancer. The method was immunoSEQ multiplex PCR; TCRdb's version includes in-frame clones alone and lacks a portion of them. This table has about 66,000 clones, about 83% appearing once. The source was peripheral blood, collected from a patient treated with radiotherapy plus ipilimumab. Receptor source: a human donor with non-small cell lung cancer who had a partial response to radiotherapy plus ipilimumab.

The chain is built from TRBV2 and TRBJ1-2; 11 bases align to TRBD1. The length of the CDR3 is 15 residues. Germline loops: CDR1 SNHLY, CDR2 FYNNEI. V was pared by 6 bases and J by 0 bases, with 3 bases of the junction left unmatched. The CDR3, as DNA: TGTGCCAGCAGAGGGACAGGGGGAGCTAACTATGGCTACACCTTC. Residues: CASRGTGGANYGYTF.

Comments on this clone: Other DNA sequences in the same sample also yield this CDR3. The chain has TRBV2 and TRBJ1-1, with a weak D call TRBD1 (6 bases). CDR1 and CDR2 from the germline V gene are SNHLY and FYNNEI. The CDR3 runs to 13 residues. Trimming stripped 6 bases from V and 6 bases from J, with 14 bases between. CDR3 region: CASSPTGSAEAFF. In nucleotides, the CDR3 is TGTGCCAGCAGCCCTACAGGGAGCGCTGAAGCTTTCTTT.